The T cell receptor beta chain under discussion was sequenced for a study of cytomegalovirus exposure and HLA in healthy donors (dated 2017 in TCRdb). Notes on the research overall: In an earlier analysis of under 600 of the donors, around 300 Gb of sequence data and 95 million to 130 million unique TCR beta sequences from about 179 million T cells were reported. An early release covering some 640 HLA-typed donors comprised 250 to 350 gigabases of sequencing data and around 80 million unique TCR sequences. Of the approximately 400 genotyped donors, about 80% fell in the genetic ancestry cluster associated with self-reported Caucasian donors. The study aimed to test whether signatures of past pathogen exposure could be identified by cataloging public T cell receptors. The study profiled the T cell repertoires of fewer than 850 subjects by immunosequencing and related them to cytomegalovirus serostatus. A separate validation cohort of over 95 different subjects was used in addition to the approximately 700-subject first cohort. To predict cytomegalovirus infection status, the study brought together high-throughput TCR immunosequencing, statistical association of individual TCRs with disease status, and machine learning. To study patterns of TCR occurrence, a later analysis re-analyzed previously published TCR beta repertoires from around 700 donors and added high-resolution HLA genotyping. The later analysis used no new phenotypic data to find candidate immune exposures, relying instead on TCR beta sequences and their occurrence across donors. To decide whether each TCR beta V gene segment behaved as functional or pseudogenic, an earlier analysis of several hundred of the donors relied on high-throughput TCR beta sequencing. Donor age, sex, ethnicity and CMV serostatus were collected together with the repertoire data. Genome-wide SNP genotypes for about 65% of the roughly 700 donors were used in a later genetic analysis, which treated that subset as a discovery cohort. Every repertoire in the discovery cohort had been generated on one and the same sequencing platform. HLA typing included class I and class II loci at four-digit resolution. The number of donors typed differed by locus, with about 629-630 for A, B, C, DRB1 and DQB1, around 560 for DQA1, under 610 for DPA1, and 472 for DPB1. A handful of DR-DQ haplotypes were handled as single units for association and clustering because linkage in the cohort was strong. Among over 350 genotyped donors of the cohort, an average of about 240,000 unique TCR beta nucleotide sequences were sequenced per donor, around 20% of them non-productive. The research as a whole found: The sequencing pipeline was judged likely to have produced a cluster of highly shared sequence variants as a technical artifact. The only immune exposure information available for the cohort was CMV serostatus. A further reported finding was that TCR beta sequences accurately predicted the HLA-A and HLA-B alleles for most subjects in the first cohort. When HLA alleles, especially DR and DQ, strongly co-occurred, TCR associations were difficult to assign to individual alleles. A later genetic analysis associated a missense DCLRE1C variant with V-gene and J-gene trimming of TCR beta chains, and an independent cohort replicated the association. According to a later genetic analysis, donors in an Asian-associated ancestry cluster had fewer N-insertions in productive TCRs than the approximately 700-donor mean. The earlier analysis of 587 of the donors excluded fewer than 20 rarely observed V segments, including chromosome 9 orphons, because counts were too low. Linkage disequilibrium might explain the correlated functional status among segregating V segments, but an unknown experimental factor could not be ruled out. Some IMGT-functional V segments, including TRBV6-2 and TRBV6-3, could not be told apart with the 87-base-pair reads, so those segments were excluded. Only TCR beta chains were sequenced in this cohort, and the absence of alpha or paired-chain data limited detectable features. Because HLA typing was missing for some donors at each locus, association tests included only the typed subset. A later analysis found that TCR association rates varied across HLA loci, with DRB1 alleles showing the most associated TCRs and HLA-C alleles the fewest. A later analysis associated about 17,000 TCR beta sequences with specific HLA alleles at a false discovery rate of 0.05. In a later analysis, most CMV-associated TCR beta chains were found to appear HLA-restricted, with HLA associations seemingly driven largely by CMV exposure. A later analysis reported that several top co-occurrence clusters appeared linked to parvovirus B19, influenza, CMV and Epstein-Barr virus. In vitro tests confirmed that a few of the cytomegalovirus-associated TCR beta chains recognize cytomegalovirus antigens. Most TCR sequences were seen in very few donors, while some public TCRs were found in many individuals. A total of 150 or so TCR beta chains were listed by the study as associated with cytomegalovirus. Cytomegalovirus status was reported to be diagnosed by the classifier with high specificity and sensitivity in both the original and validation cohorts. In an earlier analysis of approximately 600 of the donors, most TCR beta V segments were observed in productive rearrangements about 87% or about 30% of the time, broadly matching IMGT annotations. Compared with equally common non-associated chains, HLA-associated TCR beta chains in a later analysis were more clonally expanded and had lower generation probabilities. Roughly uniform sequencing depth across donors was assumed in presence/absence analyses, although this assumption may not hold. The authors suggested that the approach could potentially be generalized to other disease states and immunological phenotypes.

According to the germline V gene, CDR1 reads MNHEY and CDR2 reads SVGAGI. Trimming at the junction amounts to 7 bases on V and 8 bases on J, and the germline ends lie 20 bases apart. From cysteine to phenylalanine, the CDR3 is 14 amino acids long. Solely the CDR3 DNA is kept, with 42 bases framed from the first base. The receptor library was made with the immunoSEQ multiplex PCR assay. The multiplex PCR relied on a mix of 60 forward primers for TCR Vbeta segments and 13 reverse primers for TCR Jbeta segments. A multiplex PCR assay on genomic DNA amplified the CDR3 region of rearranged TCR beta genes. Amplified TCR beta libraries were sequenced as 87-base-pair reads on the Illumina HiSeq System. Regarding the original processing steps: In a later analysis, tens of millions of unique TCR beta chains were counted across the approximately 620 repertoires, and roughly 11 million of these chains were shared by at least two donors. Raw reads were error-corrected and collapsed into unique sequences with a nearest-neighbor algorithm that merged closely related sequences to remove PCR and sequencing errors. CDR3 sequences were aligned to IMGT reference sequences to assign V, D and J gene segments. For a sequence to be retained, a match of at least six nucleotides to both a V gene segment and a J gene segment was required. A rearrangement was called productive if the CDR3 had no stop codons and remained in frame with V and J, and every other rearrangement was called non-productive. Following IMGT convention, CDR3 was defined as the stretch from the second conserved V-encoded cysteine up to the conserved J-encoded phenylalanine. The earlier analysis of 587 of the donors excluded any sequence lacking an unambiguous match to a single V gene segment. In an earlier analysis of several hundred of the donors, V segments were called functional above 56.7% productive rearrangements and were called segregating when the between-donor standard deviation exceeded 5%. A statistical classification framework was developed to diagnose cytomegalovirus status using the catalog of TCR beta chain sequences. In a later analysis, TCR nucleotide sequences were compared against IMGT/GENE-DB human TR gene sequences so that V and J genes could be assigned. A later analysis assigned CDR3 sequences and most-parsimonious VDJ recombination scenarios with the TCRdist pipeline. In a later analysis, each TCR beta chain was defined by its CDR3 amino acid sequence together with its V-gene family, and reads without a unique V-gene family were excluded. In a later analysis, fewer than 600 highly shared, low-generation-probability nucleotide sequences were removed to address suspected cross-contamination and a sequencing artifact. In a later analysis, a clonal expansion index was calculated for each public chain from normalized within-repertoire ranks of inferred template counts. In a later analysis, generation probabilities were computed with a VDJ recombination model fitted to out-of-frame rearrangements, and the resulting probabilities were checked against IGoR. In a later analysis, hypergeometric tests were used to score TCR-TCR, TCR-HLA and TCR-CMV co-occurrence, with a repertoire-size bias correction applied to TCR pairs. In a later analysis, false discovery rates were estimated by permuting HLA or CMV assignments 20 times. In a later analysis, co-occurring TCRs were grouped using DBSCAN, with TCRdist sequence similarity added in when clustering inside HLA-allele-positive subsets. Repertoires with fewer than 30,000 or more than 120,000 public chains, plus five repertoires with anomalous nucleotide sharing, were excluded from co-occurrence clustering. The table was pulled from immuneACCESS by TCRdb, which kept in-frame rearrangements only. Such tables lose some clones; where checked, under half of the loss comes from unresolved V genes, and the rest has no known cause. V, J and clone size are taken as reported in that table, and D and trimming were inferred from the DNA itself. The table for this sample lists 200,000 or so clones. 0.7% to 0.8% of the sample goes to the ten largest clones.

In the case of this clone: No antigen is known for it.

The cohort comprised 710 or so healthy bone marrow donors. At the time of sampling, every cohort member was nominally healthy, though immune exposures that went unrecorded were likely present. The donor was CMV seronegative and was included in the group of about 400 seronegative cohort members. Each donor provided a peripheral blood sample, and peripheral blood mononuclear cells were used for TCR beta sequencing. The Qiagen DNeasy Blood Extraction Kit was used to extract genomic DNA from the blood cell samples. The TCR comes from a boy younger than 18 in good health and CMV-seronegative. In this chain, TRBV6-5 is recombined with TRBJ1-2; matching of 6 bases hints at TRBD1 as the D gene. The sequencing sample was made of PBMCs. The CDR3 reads CASIPESGQSGYTF. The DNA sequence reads TGTGCCAGCATCCCCGAGTCGGGACAAAGCGGCTACACCTTC.